This entry lists 10 T cell receptor beta chains sequenced from one sample in a study of human T cells and chemical hapten exposure. TCRdb analysed the RACE reads with MiXCR anew, one entry per CDR3 protein. The table has fewer than 130,000 distinct CDR3 sequences, 8% to 13% seen once. Time point denoted: patch test 1, 2 weeks after DPC sensitization. Treatment reported: therapeutic diphenylcyclopropenone sensitization with weekly scalp DPC. Sample: whole blood, taken in connection with sensitization to the hapten diphenylcyclopropenone (DPC). Source of these receptors: a woman aged 40 to 50 with alopecia areata. Some clones in this sample may be carry-over from other donors' samples.

This clonotype has at least ten counts. The V gene is TRBV2, the J gene TRBJ2-2, with TRBD2 identical over 12 bases. Trimming cost V 5 bases and J 4 bases; bases outside gene matches: 8. The CDR3 loop spans 17 amino acids. Germline assignment: CDR1 SNHLY and CDR2 FYNNEI. The CDR3, as DNA: TGTGCCAGCAGTCCCCTCACTAGCGGGAGGACCACCGGGGAGCTGTTTTTT. Its protein product is CASSPLTSGRTTGELFF.

This clonotype was seen a handful of times. CDR3 region: CASSLGAGGQKEQFF. The CDR3 nucleotides read TGTGCCAGCAGCTTAGGGGCAGGGGGCCAGAAGGAGCAGTTCTTC. V and J are TRBV7-2 and TRBJ2-1; 8 bases fit TRBD1. Germline CDR1 reads SGHTA; CDR2 reads FQGNSA. V trimming: 1 base; J trimming: 10 bases; junction bases outside the gene matches: 9. This CDR3 region has 15 residues.

This chain connects TRBV20-1 to TRBJ2-7, with D possibly being TRBD1 (6 bases). Germline assignment: CDR1 DFQATT and CDR2 SNEGSKA (reference sequence). This CDR3 comprises 13 residues. V lost 5 bases, J lost 1 base, and 12 bases lay in between. The CDR3 DNA sequence: TGCAGTGCTGGATACACAGGGTCCTACGAGCAGTACTTC. This encodes CSAGYTGSYEQYF.

This clonotype appeared many times. The chain uses TRBV14 and TRBJ1-1, with D perhaps TRBD1 (5 bases). Germline values: CDR1 SGHDN, CDR2 FVKESK. V lost 4 bases, J lost 6 bases, and 18 bases lay in between. The CDR3 has 15 amino acids. The DNA of the CDR3 is TGTGCCAGCAGCCGAACCCGGGTCCTCAGGGCTGAAGCTTTCTTT. It translates to CASSRTRVLRAEAFF.

In this sample, this clonotype turned up many times. V usage is TRBV11-2 and J usage is TRBJ2-1, with 14 nucleotides matching TRBD2. Trimming removed 1 base from V and 7 bases from J; junction bases left unmatched: 9. CDR1 and CDR2 from the germline V gene are SGHAT and FQNNGV. The CDR3 contains 18 residues. This CDR3 reads CASSLVSGTSGRGNEQFF. In DNA, the CDR3 is TGTGCCAGCAGCTTAGTATCAGGGACTAGCGGGAGAGGGAATGAGCAGTTCTTC.

The V call is TRBV12-3 or TRBV12-4, the J call TRBJ2-5, with D tentatively TRBD2 (6 bases). V lost 6 bases, J lost 1 base, and 12 bases lay in between. The length of the CDR3 is 14 residues. The CDR3 nucleotides read TGTGCCAGCAGGTCCGGGACTCCCCAAGAGACCCAGTACTTC. This codes for CASRSGTPQETQYF.

This clonotype appeared a few times. The chain employs TRBV6-1 and TRBJ1-5; 9 nucleotides match TRBD1. The CDR3 totals 17 residues. Trimming took 8 bases from V and 4 from J; bases not matched to a gene: 15. The germline V gene has CDR1 MNHNS and CDR2 SASEGT. CDR3 sequence reads: CASGEPPQGARNQPQHF. CDR3 sequence (DNA): TGTGCCAGCGGGGAGCCCCCACAGGGGGCGCGGAATCAGCCCCAGCATTTT.

The table lists this clonotype with a few counts. The rearrangement links TRBV5-6 to TRBJ2-7, with 12 bases aligning to TRBD2. CDR1 and CDR2 (germline): SGHDT, YYEEEE. This CDR3 has 16 residues. V shed 0 bases and J 4 bases; nucleotides not matched to a gene: 5. Written as DNA, the CDR3 is TGTGCCAGCAGCTTGGAGCTACTAGCGGGGGGATACGAGCAGTACTTC. Translation: CASSLELLAGGYEQYF.

The chain recombines TRBV7-2 with TRBJ1-5; D remains unclear. This CDR3 is 13 amino acids long. Germline V gene sequence: CDR1 SGHTA, CDR2 FQGNSA. V lost 5 bases and J lost 9, with 14 bases in between. The CDR3: CASSPSRFAPQHF. The CDR3 bases are TGTGCCAGCAGCCCCTCTAGGTTTGCGCCCCAGCATTTT. Together with reference TRBV7-2 and TRBJ1-5, the CDR3 gives the full variable domain: GAGVSQSPSNKVTEKGKDVELRCDPISGHTALYWYRQSLGQGLEFLIYFQGNSAPDKSGLPSDRFSAERTGGSVSTLTIQRTQQEDSAVYLCASSPSRFAPQHFGDGTRLSIL.

This clonotype was observed many times. The chain employs TRBV20-1 and TRBJ2-3; 10 bases match TRBD2. Germline V gene data show CDR1 as DFQATT and CDR2 as SNEGSKA (reference sequence). The CDR3 contains 14 residues. J was trimmed by 5 bases and V by 2 bases; bases with no gene match: 4. The CDR3 DNA is TGCAGTGCTAGACTAGCGGGGGAGGGAGATACGCAGTATTTT. Protein product: CSARLAGEGDTQYF.